This TCR beta chain stems from a study of T cells in Graves' hyperthyroidism and ophthalmopathy. The sample holds a few counts of this clonotype. One junction end does not reproduce the germline sequence, and a read error may be involved. The germline V gene encodes CDR1 SGHRS and CDR2 YFSETQ. CDR3 size: 16 residues. Amplification yielded TCR beta CDR3 regions, with RNA transcripts as the source. Primed by the HTBI set, a first-round RT-PCR was run on the TCR CDR3. TCRdb ran MiXCR on the multiplex PCR reads and lists one entry per CDR3 protein. The sample has under 450,000 distinct CDR3 sequences, roughly 17% seen once.

What was sequenced was blood. This TCR was sampled from a woman in her 30s with Graves' hyperthyroidism that later progressed to Graves' ophthalmopathy. The chain recombines TRBV5-1 with TRBJ1-4; TRBD1 is a possible D gene (5 bases). The CDR3 DNA reads as TGCGCCAGCAGCCTCCTCGTCAGAGGGACTAGTGAAAAACTGTTTTTT. It specifies CASSLLVRGTSEKLFF.